The sequence of this TCR beta chain was determined in a study of blood T cell repertoires in COVID-19. Overall study context: Samples representing acute and convalescent COVID-19 were sourced from the United States, Italy and Spain.

In germline, CDR1 is GTSNPN, CDR2 SVGIG (reference sequence). The J segment lost 7 bases and the V segment lost 3 bases, leaving 4 bases of the junction unmatched. The CDR3 totals 14 residues. Followed over time, Seattle patients had been enrolled while infection was active. Sequenced by immunoSEQ multiplex PCR; TCRdb stores in-frame clones only, minus some. The sample carries fewer than 600,000 clones, roughly nine tenths recorded once. The V call is TRBV30, the J call TRBJ1-4, with TRBD1 identical over 11 bases. The sample taken for sequencing was peripheral blood. The TCR comes from a man younger than 30 with COVID-19, enrolled during active disease. The CDR3 DNA sequence: TGTGCCTGGAGGGGACAGGGGGGAAGTGAAAAACTGTTTTTT. Its protein is CAWRGQGGSEKLFF.